This T cell receptor beta chain was identified in a study of cytomegalovirus exposure and HLA in healthy donors. The PCR used 60 Vbeta and 13 Jbeta primers. Data came from immunoSEQ multiplex PCR; TCRdb stores just in-frame clones and leaves some out. The profile shows around 87,000 clones, approximately 84% of them singletons. There are 14 residues in the CDR3. The V end was cut by 6 bases, the J end by 4 bases, with 18 bases between. The germline V gene has CDR1 SQVTM and CDR2 ANQGSEA. The origin of this receptor is a girl aged 2 to 9 in good health and CMV-seropositive. The J gene is TRBJ1-1, the V gene TRBV29-1, with unresolved D. Sequencing was done on a sample of PBMCs. The DNA of the CDR3 is TGCAGCGTGCTTCGGGGTGGGGAAGGCACTGAAGCTTTCTTT. It translates to CSVLRGGEGTEAFF.